The clone carrying this T cell receptor beta chain showed up many times. Antigen: not known. Researchers took RNA transcripts and amplified the TCR beta CDR3 regions from them. Carried out on the TCR CDR3, a first-round RT-PCR used the HTBI primer set. TCRdb passed the multiplex PCR reads through MiXCR, listing each CDR3 protein once. The data hold about 700,000 distinct CDR3 sequences, with approximately 15% observed a single time. The CDR3 runs to 12 residues. CDR1 and CDR2 from the germline V gene are LGHDT and YNNKEL (reference sequence). Trimming stripped 1 base from V and 13 bases from J, with 13 bases between. This sample is part of a study of T cells in Graves' hyperthyroidism and ophthalmopathy. No progression to ophthalmopathy during 18 months of follow-up defined stable disease. Among the patients, aged 18 to 65, hyperthyroidism was newly diagnosed and had lasted under 2 months. Study-level points and caveats: Most thyroid clonotypes expanded above 0.001 appeared in blood too.

Sequenced input: blood. This clonotype was obtained from a woman aged 18 to 35 with Graves' hyperthyroidism. This chain uses TRBV3-1 with TRBJ1-2; D is possibly TRBD1 (5 bases). For the CDR3, the DNA is TGTGCCAGCAGCCAAGGTGAGGGGCGGCGCACCTTC. Translating it yields CASSQGEGRRTF. Drawing the rest from reference TRBV3-1 and TRBJ1-2, the complete variable domain is DTAVSQTPKYLVTQMGNDKSIKCEQNLGHDTMYWYKQDSKKFLKIMFSYNNKELIINETVPNRFSPKSPDKAHLNLHINSLELGDSAVYFCASSQGEGRRTFGSGTRLTVV.